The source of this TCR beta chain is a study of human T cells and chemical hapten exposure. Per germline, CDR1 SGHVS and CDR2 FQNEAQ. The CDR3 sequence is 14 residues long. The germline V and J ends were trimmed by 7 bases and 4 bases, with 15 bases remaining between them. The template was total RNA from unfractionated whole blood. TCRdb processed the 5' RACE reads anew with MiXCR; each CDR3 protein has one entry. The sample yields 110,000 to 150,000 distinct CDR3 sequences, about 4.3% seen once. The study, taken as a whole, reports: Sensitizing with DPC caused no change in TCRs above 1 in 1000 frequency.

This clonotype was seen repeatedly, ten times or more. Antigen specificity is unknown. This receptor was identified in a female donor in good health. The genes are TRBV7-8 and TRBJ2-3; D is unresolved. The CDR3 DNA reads TGTGCCAGCAAGAAAAGTGGTCCCCCAGATACGCAGTATTTT. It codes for CASKKSGPPDTQYF.